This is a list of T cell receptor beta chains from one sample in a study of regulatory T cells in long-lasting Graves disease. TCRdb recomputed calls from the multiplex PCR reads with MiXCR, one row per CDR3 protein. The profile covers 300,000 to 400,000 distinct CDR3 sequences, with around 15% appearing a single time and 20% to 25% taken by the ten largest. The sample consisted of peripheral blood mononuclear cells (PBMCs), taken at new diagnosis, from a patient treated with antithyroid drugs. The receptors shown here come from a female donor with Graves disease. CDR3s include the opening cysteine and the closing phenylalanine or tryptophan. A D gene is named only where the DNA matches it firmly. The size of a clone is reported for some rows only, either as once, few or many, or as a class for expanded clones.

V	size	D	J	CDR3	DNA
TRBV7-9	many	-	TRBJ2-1	CASSRTQDNEQFF	TGTGCCAGCAGCCGAACTCAGGACAATGAGCAGTTCTTC
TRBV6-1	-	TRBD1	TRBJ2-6	CASSFRDRSSGANVLTF	TGTGCCAGCAGCTTCCGGGACAGGAGCTCTGGGGCCAACGTCCTGACTTTC
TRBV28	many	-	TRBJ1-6	CASRAPSSYNSPLHF	TGTGCCAGCAGGGCTCCGAGCTCCTATAATTCACCCCTCCACTTT
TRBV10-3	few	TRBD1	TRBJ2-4	CAISAASSGQGNIQYF	TGTGCCATCAGTGCCGCTTCATCCGGACAGGGAAACATTCAGTACTTC
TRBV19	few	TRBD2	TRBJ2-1	CASSMASGTNEQFF	TGTGCCAGTAGTATGGCCAGCGGGACCAATGAGCAGTTCTTC
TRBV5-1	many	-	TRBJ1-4	CASSLSNHRVWFGNEKLFF	TGCGCCAGCAGCTTGTCGAACCACAGGGTTTGGTTTGGAAATGAAAAACTGTTTTTT
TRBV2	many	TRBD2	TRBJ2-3	CASSEEREEAVDTQYF	TGTGCCAGCAGTGAAGAACGGGAGGAGGCCGTGGATACGCAGTATTTT
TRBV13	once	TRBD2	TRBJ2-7	CASKIAGGTYEQYF	TGTGCCAGCAAAATAGCGGGAGGGACCTACGAGCAGTACTTC
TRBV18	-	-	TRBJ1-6	CASSISVPGFSPLHF	TGTGCCAGCTCGATATCTGTGCCAGGGTTCTCACCCCTCCACTTT
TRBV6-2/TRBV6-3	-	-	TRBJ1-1	CASTPGGFRGAFF	TGTGCCAGCACCCCCGGGGGATTCCGGGGAGCTTTCTTT
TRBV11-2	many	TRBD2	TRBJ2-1	CASRSGGDNEQFF	TGTGCCAGCCGTAGCGGGGGGGACAATGAGCAGTTCTTC
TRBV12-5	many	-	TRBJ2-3	CASRGWPQYF	TGTGCTAGCCGGGGGTGGCCGCAGTATTTT